This TCR beta chain emerged from a study of blood T cell repertoires in COVID-19. Study-level background: Samples of COVID-19 (acute and convalescent) were obtained from the United States, Italy and Spain. T cells, B-cell-depleted T cells, or PBMCs supplied cDNA or gDNA.

V lost 4 bases to trimming and J lost 2 bases; unmatched junction nucleotides: 4. Germline values: CDR1 SGHNT, CDR2 YYREEE (reference sequence). The CDR3 runs 15 residues. Per the original data handling: Scientists estimated how many nucleated cells there were by amplifying reference gene primers. The table came from immunoSEQ multiplex PCR; TCRdb's copy has only in-frame clones and leaves some out. The V and J calls and clone size were taken over from that table, and D and trimming were inferred from the DNA. The sample has 45,000 to 60,000 clones, around four fifths seen once. The rearrangement uses TRBV5-4 and TRBJ2-7, with 12 bases aligning to TRBD2. The sample taken for sequencing was peripheral blood. This TCR derives from a woman at least 80 years old with acute or convalescent COVID-19. Here the CDR3 DNA reads TGTGCCAGCAGCCGGGGGACTAGCGGGCCCTACGAGCAGTACTTC. It is translated as CASSRGTSGPYEQYF.